Below are 8 T cell receptor beta chains sequenced from a single sample in a study of radiation and T cells in renal cell carcinoma. The assay was immunoSEQ multiplex PCR, and TCRdb's table has in-frame clones only and misses some. The sample consists of 150,000 or so clones, about 88% of them appearing once. The time point denotes: baseline pretreatment blood. Treatment: 15 Gy SBRT to primary tumor, nephrectomy 4 weeks later. The source was blood, collected from a patient whose treatment included radiotherapy and nephrectomy. The origin of the receptors is a woman between 45 and 60 years old with renal cell carcinoma.

This chain connects TRBV14 to TRBJ1-6; maybe TRBD1 (5 bases). V was clipped by 4 bases and J by 8 bases, with 9 bases between them. The length of the CDR3 is 13 residues. Per germline, CDR1 SGHDN and CDR2 FVKESK. The CDR3 region has the DNA TGTGCCAGCAGCCCTAGAGGGGATTCACCCCTCCACTTT. Translation: CASSPRGDSPLHF.

CDR3 sequence: CASSVSGGDTDTQYF. CDR3 nucleotide sequence: TGTGCCAGCAGCGTATCCGGGGGCGACACAGATACGCAGTATTTT. The chain links TRBV9 to TRBJ2-3; D is perhaps TRBD1 or TRBD2 (6 bases each). CDR3 length: 15 residues. V lost 1 base to trimming and J lost 2 bases, with 11 bases between them. The germline V gene has CDR1 SGDLS and CDR2 YYNGEE.

The chain employs TRBV7-2 and TRBJ2-3, with D perhaps given as TRBD1 or TRBD2 (5 bases each). The V gene lost 8 bases and the J gene lost 0 bases, with 12 bases spanning the gap. Germline assignment: CDR1 SGHTA and CDR2 FQGNSA. The CDR3 runs 14 residues. The CDR3 DNA follows: TGTGCCAGCGGCCGGGACCAGAGCACAGATACGCAGTATTTT. Amino acids: CASGRDQSTDTQYF.

The gene calls are TRBV15 and TRBJ2-2; perhaps TRBD1 as D (5 bases). The CDR3 runs 17 residues. V was pared by 1 base and J by 0 bases, with 12 bases between. Per the germline V gene, CDR1 is LNHNV and CDR2 is YYDKDF (reference sequence). The CDR3 sequence is CATSRGTPSANTGELFF. The CDR3 region has the DNA TGTGCCACCAGCAGAGGGACACCGTCCGCGAACACCGGGGAGCTGTTTTTT.

The chain combines TRBV2 with TRBJ1-2; TRBD1 matches 11 bases. Germline CDR1 and CDR2: SNHLY and FYNNEI. J was trimmed by 4 bases and V by 2 bases; bases with no gene match: 9. This CDR3 comprises 17 residues. The CDR3 region is CASSESWDRGFGYGYTF. The CDR3 region has the DNA TGTGCCAGCAGTGAATCATGGGACAGGGGGTTCGGCTATGGCTACACCTTC.

The chain employs TRBV18 and TRBJ2-1, with TRBD2 matching over 11 bases. The CDR3 length is 17 residues. CDR1 KGHSH and CDR2 LQKENI come from the germline V gene. The V gene end was trimmed by 3 bases and the J gene end by 7 bases; junction bases not matched to a gene: 11. CDR3 in DNA: TGTGCCAGCTCACCGTGGTCTAGCGGGGGGTGGTTAAATGAGCAGTTCTTC. This gives the protein CASSPWSSGGWLNEQFF.

This chain connects TRBV20-1 to TRBJ1-2; 10 positions match TRBD1. The CDR3 has 11 residues. J gave up 7 bases and V 7 bases, and 3 bases lay outside the gene matches. Germline V gene lookup returns CDR1 DFQATT and CDR2 SNEGSKA (reference sequence). The CDR3 coding sequence is TGCAGTGGACAGGGGGCTTCTGGCTACACCTTC. It yields the protein CSGQGASGYTF.

For the CDR3, the DNA is TGTGCCAGCAGCTTAGCACTTGGGGGGCAGACTGAAGCTTTCTTT. Its protein product is CASSLALGGQTEAFF. The chain joins TRBV7-2 to TRBJ1-1; D is perhaps TRBD1 (6 bases). Per germline, CDR1 SGHTA and CDR2 FQGNSA. Trimming stripped 0 bases from V and 5 bases from J, with 13 bases between. The CDR3 contains 15 residues.